One and the same sample provided the 30 T cell receptor beta chains below, sequenced in a study of T cells in Graves' hyperthyroidism and ophthalmopathy. Researchers took RNA transcripts and amplified the TCR beta CDR3 regions from them. Initially, a first-round RT-PCR of the TCR CDR3 employed the HTBI primer set. Via MiXCR, TCRdb re-called the multiplex PCR reads, giving one row per CDR3 protein. The sample consists of more than 350,000 distinct CDR3 sequences, about 15% of them appearing once. The sequenced material came from blood. Source of these receptors: a young woman with Graves' hyperthyroidism that later progressed to Graves' ophthalmopathy.

The gene calls are TRBV12-3 or TRBV12-4 and TRBJ2-2, with 9 nucleotides matching TRBD1. The length of the CDR3 is 15 residues. The junction had 6 bases not matched to a gene; V was cut back by 6 bases and J by 4 bases. The chain's CDR3 is CASSQTGGGTGELFF. Here the CDR3 DNA reads TGTGCCAGCAGCCAGACAGGGGGGGGCACCGGGGAGCTGTTTTTT.

This clonotype has just a few counts. The J gene is TRBJ2-1, the V gene TRBV28, with a weak D call TRBD2 (6 bases). The V end was cut by 7 bases, the J end by 7 bases, with 8 bases between. This CDR3 is 11 amino acids long. CDR1 is MDHEN, CDR2 SYDVKM, per germline. CDR3 nucleotide sequence: TGTGCCAGCAACGGGGGAAATGAGCAGTTCTTC. This encodes CASNGGNEQFF.

V is TRBV18 and J is TRBJ1-6; the D is unclear. This CDR3 region has 14 residues. The ends were cut back, 2 bases at V and 5 bases at J, with 7 bases in the middle. Germline V gene data show CDR1 as KGHSH and CDR2 as LQKENI. In DNA, the CDR3 is TGTGCCAGCTCACCAACGCGGGATAATTCACCCCTCCACTTT. This translates into CASSPTRDNSPLHF.

This clonotype was seen at least ten times. The CDR3 loop is CASTSTYEQYF. For the CDR3, the DNA is TGTGCCAGCACCAGCACCTACGAGCAGTACTTC. J is TRBJ2-7 and V is TRBV6-1; D remains unclear. This CDR3 spans 11 amino acids. The germline CDR1 and CDR2 sequences are MNHNS and SASEGT. Trimming left V 7 bases short and J 2 bases short, with 6 bases between.

This clonotype has a count of ten or more. This CDR3 reads CASSFLRSGGDQYF. In DNA, the CDR3 is TGTGCCAGCAGTTTTCTGCGATCGGGCGGGGACCAGTACTTC. This chain links TRBV12-3 or TRBV12-4 with TRBJ2-5, with D perhaps matching TRBD2 (6 bases). The CDR3 contains 14 residues. V was trimmed by 3 bases and J by 10 bases, leaving 18 bases between them.

This clonotype was picked up many times. This chain connects TRBV27 to TRBJ2-7; D may be TRBD1 or TRBD2 (6 bases each). The CDR3 loop spans 13 amino acids. V lost 5 bases, J lost 0 bases, and 8 bases lay in between. The germline V gene has CDR1 MNHEY and CDR2 SMNVEV (reference sequence). For the CDR3, the DNA is TGTGCCAGCAGTCGGGGGCACTCCTACGAGCAGTACTTC. It yields the protein CASSRGHSYEQYF.

The chain combines TRBV2 with TRBJ1-4, with D maybe TRBD1 (5 bases). Trimming removed 6 bases from V and 2 bases from J, with 10 bases in between. CDR1 is SNHLY and CDR2 is FYNNEI in the germline V gene. This CDR3 has 14 residues. The CDR3 protein is CASRVRETNEKLFF. The CDR3 region has the DNA TGTGCCAGCAGGGTCAGGGAGACTAATGAAAAACTGTTTTTT.

The chain carries TRBV5-4 and TRBJ2-5; 8 bases fit TRBD1. Germline CDR1 and CDR2: SGHNT and YYREEE (reference sequence). J was trimmed by 4 bases and V by 5 bases; bases with no gene match: 10. The CDR3 extends over 15 amino acids. DNA of the CDR3: TGTGCCAGCAGTCCAAAACAGGGGGATCGAGAGACCCAGTACTTC. It codes for CASSPKQGDRETQYF.

This clonotype was observed at least ten times. The CDR3, as DNA: TGTGCCAGCAGCTTCGACTCTTCTGGCGGCTACACCTTC. It encodes CASSFDSSGGYTF. The chain carries TRBV11-2 and TRBJ1-2; D unresolved. CDR1 SGHAT and CDR2 FQNNGV come from the germline V gene. The CDR3 spans 13 residues. V was pared by 3 bases and J by 8 bases, with 13 bases between.

A remark on this clonotype: Just one base apart from a much larger clone, this may be a read error. V and J are TRBV18 and TRBJ1-5, with D maybe TRBD1 (5 bases). V shed 0 bases and J shed 8 bases, with 14 bases lying between them. Per germline, CDR1 KGHSH and CDR2 LQKENI. This CDR3 has 15 residues. The CDR3 DNA is TGTGCCAGCTCACCACCAAATGGGGGAAGAAAGCCCCAGCATTTT. This sequence encodes CASSPPNGGRKPQHF. Together with reference TRBV18 and TRBJ1-5, the CDR3 gives the full variable domain: NAGVMQNPRHLVRRRGQEARLRCSPMKGHSHVYWYRQLPEEGLKFMVYLQKENIIDESGMPKERFSAEFPKEGPSILRIQQVVRGDSAAYFCASSPPNGGRKPQHFGDGTRLSIL.

This clonotype was seen many times. The chain joins TRBV28 to TRBJ2-3; D not certain. This CDR3 is 14 amino acids long. Germline assignment: CDR1 MDHEN and CDR2 SYDVKM. V gave up 4 bases and J gave up 0 bases, with 8 bases separating them. CDR3 region: CASSSSLSTDTQYF. The DNA for the CDR3 is TGTGCCAGCAGTTCCAGTCTCAGCACAGATACGCAGTATTTT.

This clonotype was observed at least ten times. The gene calls are TRBV5-1 and TRBJ2-1, with D uncertain. The length of the CDR3 is 15 residues. The germline CDR1 and CDR2 sequences are SGHRS and YFSETQ. V lost 0 bases, J lost 0 bases, and 7 bases lay in between. The CDR3, as DNA: TGCGCCAGCAGCTTGGAGCCTAGCTCCTACAATGAGCAGTTCTTC. Translating gives CASSLEPSSYNEQFF.

This clonotype was seen a few times. The gene calls are TRBV10-3 and TRBJ2-7; D possibly uses TRBD1 or TRBD2 (5 bases each). Trimming pared 6 bases from V and 0 bases from J, leaving 15 bases between. Germline V gene lookup returns CDR1 ENHRY and CDR2 SYGVKD. The CDR3 covers 15 residues. CDR3 residues: CAIRKPGPYSYEQYF. CDR3 coding DNA: TGTGCCATCAGGAAACCGGGACCGTACTCCTACGAGCAGTACTTC.

The sample holds many counts of this clonotype. The chain couples TRBV27 to TRBJ2-7; either TRBD1 or TRBD2 may fit D (5 bases each). The germline V and J ends were trimmed by 0 bases and 5 bases, with 8 bases remaining between them. Germline CDR1 and CDR2: MNHEY and SMNVEV (reference sequence). This CDR3 contains 13 residues. CDR3 coding DNA: TGTGCCAGCAGTTTATCGTCGGGGCACGAGCAGTACTTC. Its protein product is CASSLSSGHEQYF.

The V call is TRBV5-1, the J call TRBJ2-6, with TRBD1 matching 10 bases. CDR1 and CDR2 from the germline V gene are SGHRS and YFSETQ. This CDR3 spans 17 amino acids. V trimming: 0 bases; J trimming: 2 bases; junction bases outside the gene matches: 2. The CDR3 nucleotides are TGCGCCAGCAGCTTGGGACAGGGGGCCCCTGGGGCCAACGTCCTGACTTTC. Its translation is CASSLGQGAPGANVLTF. The full variable domain, completed using reference TRBV5-1 and TRBJ2-6, is KAGVTQTPRYLIKTRGQQVTLSCSPISGHRSVSWYQQTPGQGLQFLFEYFSETQRNKGNFPGRFSGRQFSNSRSEMNVSTLELGDSALYLCASSLGQGAPGANVLTFGAGSRLTVL.

This clonotype was found a few times. V is TRBV4-2 and J is TRBJ2-7; D is perhaps TRBD2 (6 bases). V was shortened by 2 bases and J by 4 bases, with 24 bases between the two germline ends. Per the germline V gene, CDR1 is LGHNA and CDR2 is YNFKEQ. CDR3 size: 18 residues. CDR3 amino acids: CASSQQAGRSGRPYEQYF. CDR3 coding DNA: TGTGCCAGCAGCCAACAAGCTGGGAGGTCGGGGCGACCTTACGAGCAGTACTTC.

The J gene is TRBJ1-4, the V gene TRBV5-6; 7 bases line up with TRBD1. The germline V gene has CDR1 SGHDT and CDR2 YYEEEE. V shed 0 bases and J 8 bases; nucleotides not matched to a gene: 10. This CDR3 spans 16 amino acids. The CDR3 here is CASSLVGRGLREKLFF. For the CDR3, the DNA is TGTGCCAGCAGCTTGGTTGGGAGGGGGCTCCGCGAAAAACTGTTTTTT.

The V gene is TRBV28, the J gene TRBJ2-1, with TRBD1 matching over 7 bases. This CDR3 spans 14 amino acids. After removal of 6 bases from V and 4 bases from J, the junction contained 6 bases not matched to a gene. The germline V gene has CDR1 MDHEN and CDR2 SYDVKM. In DNA, the CDR3 is TGTGCCAGCAGCGGGGACAGTTTTTACAATGAGCAGTTCTTC. Amino acids: CASSGDSFYNEQFF.

The J gene is TRBJ1-6, the V gene TRBV6-1, with a tentative D call TRBD1 (6 bases). The CDR3 runs 15 residues. CDR1 is MNHNS and CDR2 is SASEGT in the germline V gene. Trimming stripped 6 bases from V and 4 bases from J, with 13 bases between. This CDR3 reads CASSRDIWYNSPLHF. The CDR3 DNA follows: TGTGCCAGCAGCCGGGACATTTGGTATAATTCACCCCTCCACTTT.

This clonotype was counted at least ten times. The DNA of the CDR3 is TGCGCCAGCAGCTTGGCCTCGGTTAATGAGCAGTTCTTC. Translating gives CASSLASVNEQFF. V usage is TRBV5-1 and J usage is TRBJ2-1; the D is unclear. This CDR3 has 13 amino acids. In germline, CDR1 is SGHRS, CDR2 YFSETQ. V gave up 0 bases and J gave up 7 bases, with 8 bases separating them.

This clonotype was found many times. V gene TRBV27 combines with J gene TRBJ1-3; 7 nucleotides match TRBD1. The CDR3 is 13 residues long. Trimming removed 3 bases from V and 14 bases from J; junction bases left unmatched: 10. Germline CDR1 MNHEY, CDR2 SMNVEV (reference sequence). The CDR3 DNA reads TGTGCCAGCAGTTTGTTCCCGGGACAGAATTTATATTTT. It translates to CASSLFPGQNLYF.

This clonotype was recorded many times. This chain links TRBV27 with TRBJ2-7; 7 bases agree with TRBD1. Per germline, CDR1 MNHEY and CDR2 SMNVEV (reference sequence). This CDR3 has 13 amino acids. With V trimmed by 5 bases and J by 3 bases, 4 bases remained unmatched. The CDR3 loop is CASSKTGIYEQYF. The CDR3 coding sequence is TGTGCCAGCAGTAAGACAGGGATCTACGAGCAGTACTTC.

This clonotype was picked up many times. The chain carries TRBV6-5 and TRBJ1-2; a weak D match, TRBD1 (5 bases). V was pared by 2 bases and J by 8 bases, with 15 bases between. The CDR3 is 14 residues long. Germline-derived CDR1 and CDR2 are MNHEY and SVGAGI. CDR3 in amino acids: CASSYTRMGPGYTF. The CDR3 bases are TGTGCCAGCAGTTACACCCGAATGGGACCGGGCTACACCTTC.

The CDR3 is CASSQWTGGGNTEAFF. In nucleotides, the CDR3 is TGTGCCAGCAGCCAATGGACAGGGGGAGGGAACACTGAAGCTTTCTTT. The chain links TRBV14 to TRBJ1-1; 10 bases line up with TRBD1. The CDR3 has 16 amino acids. V shed 2 bases and J 1 base; nucleotides not matched to a gene: 4. Per the germline V gene, CDR1 is SGHDN and CDR2 is FVKESK. The full variable domain, in which reference TRBV14 and TRBJ1-1 provide the parts outside the CDR3, is EAGVTQFPSHSVIEKGQTVTLRCDPISGHDNLYWYRRVMGKEIKFLLHFVKESKQDESGMPNNRFLAERTGGTYSTLKVQPAELEDSGVYFCASSQWTGGGNTEAFFGQGTRLTVV.

Many counts were recorded for this clonotype. V and J are TRBV6-1 and TRBJ2-7; 12 nucleotides match TRBD1. Germline V CDR1 and CDR2: MNHNS, SASEGT. This CDR3 has 14 amino acids. The ends lost 5 bases at V and 6 bases at J; junction bases unmatched: 5. The CDR3 sequence is CASSYGTGGLEQYF. DNA for the CDR3: TGTGCCAGCAGTTACGGGACAGGGGGCCTCGAGCAGTACTTC.

The V call is TRBV28, the J call TRBJ1-2; the D gene is possibly TRBD1 (5 bases). Germline loops: CDR1 MDHEN, CDR2 SYDVKM. The length of the CDR3 is 17 residues. V was pared by 5 bases and J by 4 bases, with 23 bases between. The chain's CDR3 is CASSPTRGLRTGYGYTF. DNA for the CDR3: TGTGCCAGCAGTCCCACAAGGGGCCTCAGGACCGGCTATGGCTACACCTTC.

The chain is built from TRBV6-1 and TRBJ2-3, with TRBD2 as a possible D gene (7 bases). Germline V gene data show CDR1 as MNHNS and CDR2 as SASEGT. Trimming stripped 7 bases from V and 8 bases from J, with 16 bases between. The CDR3 contains 13 residues. CDR3 residues: CASKGGGPGTQYF. The CDR3 nucleotides are TGTGCCAGCAAAGGGGGGGGCCCAGGTACGCAGTATTTT.

This clonotype was counted many times. The chain has TRBV6-1 and TRBJ2-7, with 8 bases aligning to TRBD1. The CDR3 loop spans 13 amino acids. Germline V gives CDR1 MNHNS, CDR2 SASEGT. J was trimmed by 1 base and V by 6 bases; bases with no gene match: 2. The CDR3 loop is CASSDRGSYEQYF. CDR3 DNA: TGTGCCAGCAGCGACAGGGGATCCTACGAGCAGTACTTC.

This clonotype turned up a few times. CDR3 DNA: TGTGCCAGTAGTATGTTTCCTGGACCCTCTGGAAACACCATATATTTT. Amino acids: CASSMFPGPSGNTIYF. V gene TRBV19 combines with J gene TRBJ1-3; D is unclear. The CDR3 covers 16 residues. V gave up 3 bases and J gave up 0 bases, with 12 bases separating them. In germline, CDR1 is LNHDA, CDR2 SQIVND (reference sequence).

In this sample, this clonotype turned up many times. The CDR3 sequence: CATSSFGTRTSLDTQYF. The CDR3 coding sequence is TGTGCCACCAGCTCCTTTGGAACCCGGACTAGCTTGGATACGCAGTATTTT. The rearrangement links TRBV15 to TRBJ2-3; TRBD2 matches at 8 bases. Germline values: CDR1 LNHNV, CDR2 YYDKDF (reference sequence). The CDR3 is 17 residues long. V was clipped by 5 bases and J by 6 bases; unmatched bases: 16. Full variable domain (remainder filled in from reference TRBV15 and TRBJ2-3): DAMVIQNPRYQVTQFGKPVTLSCSQTLNHNVMYWYQQKSSQAPKLLFHYYDKDFNNEADTPDNFQSRRPNTSFCFLDIRSPGLGDTAMYLCATSSFGTRTSLDTQYFGPGTRLTVL.